One sample yielded the 29 T cell receptor beta chains listed below, sequenced in a study of lymphopenia after photon versus proton radiotherapy. Repertoires were generated with immunoSEQ multiplex PCR, while TCRdb's copy carries only in-frame clones and drops some. The data hold about 70,000 clones, with about nine tenths observed a single time. Sequenced material: peripheral blood, taken from a patient treated with proton-based radiotherapy. The receptors shown here come from a man of 80 years or more with esophageal cancer.

The chain has TRBV7-2 and TRBJ1-6; D gene ambiguous. Germline CDR1 is SGHTA and CDR2 is FQGNSA. The CDR3 is 15 residues long. Trimming took off 2 bases at V and 5 bases at J, with 10 bases between the two ends. CDR3 in DNA: TGTGCCAGCAGCTTACGGCAGAGCGATAATTCACCCCTCCACTTT. Its translation: CASSLRQSDNSPLHF.

This rearrangement joins TRBV19 to TRBJ2-2, with a possible D match to TRBD1 (5 bases). In germline, CDR1 is LNHDA, CDR2 SQIVND (reference sequence). Trimming removed 8 bases at V and 5 bases at J, with 21 bases between. This CDR3 is 16 amino acids long. CDR3 loop: CASYPQRQRPTGELFF. DNA of the CDR3: TGTGCCAGTTACCCCCAGAGACAGAGACCAACCGGGGAGCTGTTTTTT.

The V gene is TRBV30, the J gene TRBJ1-1; 8 nucleotides align to TRBD1. The length of the CDR3 is 13 residues. Germline CDR1 is GTSNPN and CDR2 is SVGIG (reference sequence). V gave up 4 bases and J gave up 0 bases; unmatched junction bases: 1. The CDR3: CAWTGGLNTEAFF. CDR3 nucleotides: TGTGCCTGGACAGGGGGCCTGAACACTGAAGCTTTCTTT.

This chain connects TRBV9 to TRBJ2-3, with 12 bases aligning to TRBD1. Germline CDR1 SGDLS, CDR2 YYNGEE. J lost 4 bases, V lost 4 bases, and 4 bases had no gene match. This CDR3 has 15 amino acids. The chain's CDR3 is CASSLGTGGADTQYF. In nucleotides, the CDR3 is TGTGCCAGCAGCTTGGGGACAGGGGGCGCAGATACGCAGTATTTT.

The V and J genes are TRBV7-9 and TRBJ2-7; D remains ambiguous. CDR3 length: 13 amino acids. V was cut by 2 bases and J by 5 bases, with 10 bases left in between. CDR1 is SEHNR and CDR2 is FQNEAQ in the germline V gene (reference sequence). CDR3 nucleotides: TGTGCCAGCAGCTTAATGAGTTTCGACGAGCAGTACTTC. Translating gives CASSLMSFDEQYF.

The rearrangement uses TRBV10-3 and TRBJ1-2, with TRBD1 matching 7 bases. CDR1 ENHRY and CDR2 SYGVKD come from the germline V gene. With 6 bases clipped from V and 6 bases from J, the junction kept 7 bases outside the gene matches. The CDR3 runs to 13 residues. The CDR3 DNA follows: TGTGCCATCAGCGGGACAGCGGAGGATGGCTACACCTTC. Translating gives CAISGTAEDGYTF.

This clone has just one count. The rearrangement links TRBV4-1 to TRBJ2-7, with 8 positions matching TRBD1. Germline values: CDR1 MGHRA, CDR2 YSYEKL. With V trimmed by 2 bases and J by 2 bases, 11 bases remained unmatched. The CDR3 has 17 amino acids. CDR3 sequence (DNA): TGCGCCAGCAGCCAAAAATTCGAGGTCAGGGGGCCCTACGAGCAGTACTTC. Translating gives CASSQKFEVRGPYEQYF.

The rearrangement links TRBV5-1 to TRBJ2-1; 12 positions match TRBD1. From germline, CDR1 is SGHRS and CDR2 YFSETQ. V lost 4 bases, J lost 6 bases, and 11 bases stayed unmatched. This CDR3 is 17 amino acids long. The DNA for the CDR3 is TGCGCCAGCAGCAAAACGGCCGGGACAGGGGGCTCCAATGAGCAGTTCTTC. Encoded protein: CASSKTAGTGGSNEQFF.

CDR3 nucleotide sequence: TGTGCCAGCAGCCATACCGGACCGAACGACGAGCAGTACTTC. This sequence encodes CASSHTGPNDEQYF. The chain carries TRBV7-9 and TRBJ2-7; D remains unclear. Deletions cut 5 bases from V and 5 bases from J, with 16 bases between. CDR3 length equals 14 residues. Per the germline V gene, CDR1 is SEHNR and CDR2 is FQNEAQ (reference sequence).

The DNA of the CDR3 is TGTGCCTGGAGTCCTCTAGCTATGCTGGGTACGCAGTATTTT. The encoded protein is CAWSPLAMLGTQYF. The chain is built from TRBV30 and TRBJ2-3, with D possibly TRBD2 on 5 matching bases. This CDR3 comprises 14 residues. V shed 2 bases and J shed 8 bases, with 17 bases lying between them. Germline assignment: CDR1 GTSNPN and CDR2 SVGIG (reference sequence). The full variable domain, its missing parts supplied by reference TRBV30 and TRBJ2-3, is SQTIHQWPATLVQPVGSPLSLECTVEGTSNPNLYWYRQAAGRGLQLLFYSVGIGQISSEVPQNLSASRPQDRQFILSSKKLLLSDSGFYLCAWSPLAMLGTQYFGPGTRLTVL.

This clone has a single count. The V and J genes are TRBV30 and TRBJ2-7; D is uncertain. V lost 0 bases, J lost 4 bases, and 7 bases lay in between. CDR3 length equals 12 residues. Germline CDR1 GTSNPN, CDR2 SVGIG (reference sequence). The DNA of the CDR3 is TGTGCCTGGAGTGTACAAGAGTACGAGCAGTACTTC. It is translated as CAWSVQEYEQYF. The variable domain in full, completed from reference TRBV30 and TRBJ2-7, reads SQTIHQWPATLVQPVGSPLSLECTVEGTSNPNLYWYRQAAGRGLQLLFYSVGIGQISSEVPQNLSASRPQDRQFILSSKKLLLSDSGFYLCAWSVQEYEQYFGPGTRLTVT.

There are a few counts of this clone. V usage is TRBV7-2 and J usage is TRBJ2-3; tentative D call: TRBD2 (5 bases). This CDR3 is built from 17 residues. V was pared by 2 bases and J by 4 bases, with 19 bases between. In germline, CDR1 is SGHTA, CDR2 FQGNSA. The CDR3 nucleotides are TGTGCCAGCAGCTTATTGAAGCTAGCATTATATGCAGATACGCAGTATTTT. Its protein product is CASSLLKLALYADTQYF.

This sequence joins TRBV7-2 and TRBJ2-3, with TRBD1 matching over 9 bases. The ends lost 4 bases at V and 4 bases at J; junction bases unmatched: 6. Germline CDR1 SGHTA, CDR2 FQGNSA. The CDR3 has 15 residues. Here the CDR3 reads CASSYGQGYSDTQYF. CDR3 DNA: TGTGCCAGCAGCTACGGACAGGGGTATTCAGATACGCAGTATTTT.

CDR3 residues: CASSGQGAGGYTF. Written as DNA, the CDR3 is TGTGCCAGCAGTGGCCAGGGGGCAGGGGGCTACACCTTC. The rearrangement joins TRBV6-6 to TRBJ1-2; TRBD1 matches 8 bases. V lost 5 bases, J lost 8 bases, and 7 bases stayed unmatched. In germline, CDR1 is MNHNY, CDR2 SVGAGI (reference sequence). The CDR3 consists of 13 residues.

The V gene is TRBV5-4, the J gene TRBJ2-5, with 7 bases matching TRBD2. The germline gives CDR1 SGHNT, CDR2 YYREEE (reference sequence). V was clipped by 2 bases and J by 5 bases; unmatched bases: 3. The length of the CDR3 is 13 residues. The CDR3 is CASSFPAGETQYF. The CDR3 DNA follows: TGTGCCAGCAGCTTTCCAGCGGGGGAGACCCAGTACTTC.

This chain links TRBV4-2 with TRBJ2-3, with TRBD2 identical over 10 bases. The V and J ends lost 4 bases and 2 bases, in that order; junction bases with no gene match: 18. The CDR3 has 20 residues. Germline V CDR1 and CDR2: LGHNA, YNFKEQ. The CDR3 reads CASSPLWLAGESLTTDTQYF. The CDR3 nucleotides read TGTGCCAGCAGCCCCCTGTGGCTAGCGGGGGAGTCACTTACCACAGATACGCAGTATTTT.

This clone has only one observation. The chain joins TRBV25-1 to TRBJ2-5; D is possibly TRBD1 (5 bases). The V end lost 3 bases, the J end lost 5 bases, and 10 bases lay between the germline ends. CDR3 size: 13 residues. From germline, CDR1 is MGHDK and CDR2 SYGVNS. The CDR3 DNA follows: TGTGCCAGCAGTGATGGCAGGGCGGAGACCCAGTACTTC. Protein product: CASSDGRAETQYF.

This clone showed up just once. The rearrangement uses TRBV7-2 and TRBJ2-5; a possible D gene is TRBD1 (5 bases). The CDR3 spans 15 residues. Germline V lookup: CDR1 SGHTA, CDR2 FQGNSA. V lost 0 bases to trimming and J lost 5 bases, with 13 bases between them. CDR3 sequence (DNA): TGTGCCAGCAGCTTAGCGGCCGCAGGGTTGGAGACCCAGTACTTC. This sequence encodes CASSLAAAGLETQYF. The variable domain in full, completed from reference TRBV7-2 and TRBJ2-5, reads GAGVSQSPSNKVTEKGKDVELRCDPISGHTALYWYRQSLGQGLEFLIYFQGNSAPDKSGLPSDRFSAERTGGSVSTLTIQRTQQEDSAVYLCASSLAAAGLETQYFGPGTRLLVL.

On this clone itself: Its ends do not fully match the called genes, so a read error is possible. CDR3 coding DNA: TGTACCAGCAGATTAACAGGGAAGGATGGCTACACCTTC. Amino acid sequence: CTSRLTGKDGYTF. The chain recombines TRBV6-4 with TRBJ1-2; D is possibly TRBD1 (6 bases). Germline CDR1 and CDR2: MRHNA and SNTAGT. The CDR3 totals 13 residues.

The chain links TRBV9 to TRBJ1-3; TRBD1 agrees at 7 bases. V was pared by 0 bases and J by 1 base, with 4 bases of the junction left unmatched. CDR1 and CDR2 from the germline V gene are SGDLS and YYNGEE. This CDR3 is 16 amino acids long. The CDR3 sequence: CASSVAGDSSGNTIYF. The CDR3 DNA is TGTGCCAGCAGCGTAGCGGGGGACAGTTCTGGAAACACCATATATTTT.

As DNA, the CDR3 is TGTGCCGGGTTATTAAACCTCAACACCGGGGAGCTGTTTTTT. This translates into CAGLLNLNTGELFF. This chain connects TRBV2 to TRBJ2-2; D unresolved. CDR1 is SNHLY, CDR2 FYNNEI, per germline. The length of the CDR3 is 14 residues. V dropped 11 bases and J dropped 2 bases, with 15 bases sitting between them.

This clone was recorded a few times. The gene calls are TRBV10-1 and TRBJ1-2, with D possibly TRBD1 on 6 matching bases. This CDR3 is built from 15 residues. Germline CDR1 WNHNN, CDR2 SYGVQD (reference sequence). V shed 6 bases and J shed 6 bases, with 20 bases lying between them. The CDR3 DNA reads as TGCGCCAGCAGGGGGGGCCCAGGGCCAAACCATGGCTACACCTTC. As protein: CASRGGPGPNHGYTF.

This chain links TRBV4-3 with TRBJ2-3; D is unresolved. The CDR3 totals 14 residues. With 8 bases removed from V and 1 base from J, the gap between germline ends came to 13 bases. Germline loops: CDR1 LGHNA, CDR2 YSLEER. This CDR3 is CASGVAFGTDTQYF. As DNA, the CDR3 is TGCGCCAGCGGGGTAGCCTTCGGCACAGATACGCAGTATTTT.

V and J are TRBV7-9 and TRBJ2-7, with D perhaps TRBD2 (6 bases). This CDR3 is 15 amino acids long. Trimming cost V 7 bases and J 2 bases, with 18 bases left between them. The germline V gene has CDR1 SEHNR and CDR2 FQNEAQ (reference sequence). In nucleotides, the CDR3 is TGTGCCAGCAACCCCTTGTCTAGCGCGACCTACGAGCAGTACTTC. This encodes CASNPLSSATYEQYF.

This clone appeared a single time. J is TRBJ1-5 and V is TRBV5-6; the D is unclear. The V end was cut by 0 bases, the J end by 3 bases, with 16 bases between. The CDR3 has 17 amino acids. Germline CDR1 SGHDT, CDR2 YYEEEE. The CDR3 reads CASSLGEGGEANQPQHF. In DNA, the CDR3 is TGTGCCAGCAGCTTGGGGGAAGGAGGTGAGGCCAATCAGCCCCAGCATTTT.

The rearrangement joins TRBV6-1 to TRBJ1-2; possibly TRBD1 for D (5 bases). The CDR3 sequence is 14 residues long. The germline V and J ends were trimmed by 3 bases and 4 bases, with 12 bases remaining between them. The V gene's germline CDR1 is MNHNS and CDR2 SASEGT. CDR3 sequence (DNA): TGTGCCAGCAGTGACGGGGGGACCTCCTATGGCTACACCTTC. Translated: CASSDGGTSYGYTF.

Only one count was recorded for this clone. The CDR3 loop is CASTFGGSSRTEAFF. As DNA, the CDR3 is TGTGCCAGCACCTTCGGGGGGTCATCTCGAACTGAAGCTTTCTTT. This rearrangement joins TRBV27 to TRBJ1-1, with D possibly matching TRBD1 (5 bases). V was shortened by 7 bases and J by 5 bases, with 20 bases between the two germline ends. The CDR3 contains 15 residues. The germline CDR1 and CDR2 sequences are MNHEY and SMNVEV (reference sequence).

The chain is built from TRBV7-9 and TRBJ2-3; unclear D gene. This CDR3 is built from 14 residues. Germline V gives CDR1 SEHNR, CDR2 FQNEAQ (reference sequence). V was clipped by 3 bases and J by 0 bases, with 7 bases between them. Here the CDR3 DNA reads TGTGCCAGCAGCTTTCTTAGAAGCACAGATACGCAGTATTTT. Translating it yields CASSFLRSTDTQYF.

The J gene is TRBJ2-6, the V gene TRBV11-2; 11 nucleotides match TRBD2. The CDR3 sequence is 18 residues long. The trim removed 3 bases at V and 1 base at J, leaving 5 bases unmatched. Germline loops: CDR1 SGHAT, CDR2 FQNNGV. The CDR3 region has the DNA TGTGCCAGCAGCTTGCAACTAGCGGGAGTATCTGGGGCCAACGTCCTGACTTTC. It translates to CASSLQLAGVSGANVLTF.